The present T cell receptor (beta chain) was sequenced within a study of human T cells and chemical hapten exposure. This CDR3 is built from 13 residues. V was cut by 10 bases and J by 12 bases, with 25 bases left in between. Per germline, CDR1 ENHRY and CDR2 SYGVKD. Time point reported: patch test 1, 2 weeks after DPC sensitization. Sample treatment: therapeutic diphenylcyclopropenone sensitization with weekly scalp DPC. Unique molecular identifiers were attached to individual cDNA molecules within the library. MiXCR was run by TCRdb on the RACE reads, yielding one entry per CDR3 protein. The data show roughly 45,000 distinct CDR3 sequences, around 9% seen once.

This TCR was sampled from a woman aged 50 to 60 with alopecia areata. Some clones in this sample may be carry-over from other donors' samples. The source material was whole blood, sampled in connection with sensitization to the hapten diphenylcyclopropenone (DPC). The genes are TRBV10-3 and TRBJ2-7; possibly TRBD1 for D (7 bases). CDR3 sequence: CATSMGGRGELYF. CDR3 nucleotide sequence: TGTGCCACCTCCATGGGGGGCAGGGGGGAGTTGTACTTC.